The 8 T cell receptor beta chains reported below all come from one sample, sequenced in a study of cytomegalovirus exposure and HLA in healthy donors. The table came from immunoSEQ multiplex PCR; TCRdb's copy has only in-frame clones and leaves some out. The sample includes approximately 260,000 clones, roughly 86% of them seen just once. The sequenced material came from PBMCs. Receptors were obtained from a woman aged 25 to 39 in good health and CMV-seropositive.

About this clone itself: Additional DNA sequences in this sample encode the identical CDR3. V and J are TRBV29-1 and TRBJ1-2, with 10 bases lining up with TRBD1. The CDR3 has 12 amino acids. In germline, CDR1 is SQVTM, CDR2 ANQGSEA. Trimming cost V 4 bases and J 5 bases; bases outside gene matches: 1. The CDR3 is CSVAGQGYGYTF. The CDR3 nucleotides read TGCAGCGTTGCGGGACAGGGGTATGGCTACACCTTC.

The V gene is TRBV15, the J gene TRBJ2-5; perhaps TRBD2 as D (6 bases). CDR3 length: 14 residues. Per the germline V gene, CDR1 is LNHNV and CDR2 is YYDKDF (reference sequence). Deletions cut 7 bases from V and 1 base from J, with 13 bases between. In nucleotides, the CDR3 is TGTGCCACCACTCCAAGACTAGGCCAAGAGACCCAGTACTTC. Translating it yields CATTPRLGQETQYF.

This clone appeared a single time. The V call is TRBV5-4, the J call TRBJ1-1; TRBD1 is a possible D gene (5 bases). From germline, CDR1 is SGHNT and CDR2 YYREEE (reference sequence). V lost 0 bases, J lost 4 bases, and 13 bases lay in between. The CDR3 sequence is 15 residues long. The CDR3 DNA is TGTGCCAGCAGCTTGGTTGGGGGGGTGGTCACTGAAGCTTTCTTT. Encoded protein: CASSLVGGVVTEAFF. Full variable domain (remainder filled in from reference TRBV5-4 and TRBJ1-1): ETGVTQSPTHLIKTRGQQVTLRCSSQSGHNTVSWYQQALGQGPQFIFQYYREEENGRGNFPPRFSGLQFPNYSSELNVNALELDDSALYLCASSLVGGVVTEAFFGQGTRLTVV.

The V and J genes are TRBV7-9 and TRBJ2-7; 13 bases fit TRBD2. The CDR3 is 17 residues long. Germline CDR1 reads SEHNR; CDR2 reads FQNEAQ (reference sequence). With 1 base clipped from V and 5 bases from J, the junction kept 8 bases outside the gene matches. CDR3 residues: CASSLEFTSGRVNEQYF. Written as DNA, the CDR3 is TGTGCCAGCAGCTTAGAATTCACTAGCGGGAGGGTTAACGAGCAGTACTTC.

This chain uses TRBV5-4 with TRBJ2-6, with D possibly TRBD2 on 6 matching bases. This CDR3 has 15 residues. Germline V gene lookup returns CDR1 SGHNT and CDR2 YYREEE (reference sequence). Trimming pared 4 bases from V and 2 bases from J, leaving 10 bases between. The CDR3: CASSLPGAGANVLTF. In nucleotides, the CDR3 is TGTGCCAGCAGCCTCCCGGGAGCTGGGGCCAACGTCCTGACTTTC.

The chain has TRBV6-1 and TRBJ2-7; D might be TRBD2 (5 bases). The CDR3 spans 15 residues. Trimming removed 1 base at V and 3 bases at J, with 13 bases between. Germline-derived CDR1 and CDR2 are MNHNS and SASEGT. CDR3 nucleotide sequence: TGTGCCAGCAGTGAAGGGGGAGTCGCGTTCTACGAGCAGTACTTC. Its translation is CASSEGGVAFYEQYF.

The rearrangement joins TRBV11-1 to TRBJ2-3; 11 bases map to TRBD2. After removal of 2 bases from V and 5 bases from J, the junction contained 9 bases not matched to a gene. This CDR3 spans 17 amino acids. The germline gives CDR1 SGHAT, CDR2 FQDESV (reference sequence). CDR3 DNA sequence: TGTGCCAGCAGCTTATTGGAACTAGCGGGAGTTGGAGATACGCAGTATTTT. It encodes CASSLLELAGVGDTQYF.

The gene calls are TRBV5-1 and TRBJ2-1; possibly TRBD2 for D (7 bases). From germline, CDR1 is SGHRS and CDR2 YFSETQ. V lost 4 bases to trimming and J lost 1 base, with 12 bases between them. CDR3 length: 15 amino acids. The chain's CDR3 is CASSGGRGSYNEQFF. CDR3 coding DNA: TGCGCCAGCAGCGGGGGGAGGGGGTCCTACAATGAGCAGTTCTTC. Looking up the rest from reference TRBV5-1 and TRBJ2-1 gives the full variable domain: KAGVTQTPRYLIKTRGQQVTLSCSPISGHRSVSWYQQTPGQGLQFLFEYFSETQRNKGNFPGRFSGRQFSNSRSEMNVSTLELGDSALYLCASSGGRGSYNEQFFGPGTRLTVL.